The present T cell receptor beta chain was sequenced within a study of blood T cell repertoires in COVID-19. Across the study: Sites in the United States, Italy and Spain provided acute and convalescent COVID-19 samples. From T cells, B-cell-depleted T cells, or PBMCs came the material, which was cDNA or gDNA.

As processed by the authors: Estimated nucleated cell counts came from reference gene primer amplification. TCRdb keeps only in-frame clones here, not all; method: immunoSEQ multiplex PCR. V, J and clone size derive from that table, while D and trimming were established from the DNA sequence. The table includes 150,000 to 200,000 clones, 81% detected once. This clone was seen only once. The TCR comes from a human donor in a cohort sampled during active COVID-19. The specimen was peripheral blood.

CDR3 sequence: CASSLGGSRETQYF. CDR3 in DNA: TGTGCCAGCAGCTTAGGAGGCAGTAGGGAGACCCAGTACTTC. This rearrangement joins TRBV7-9 to TRBJ2-5, with unresolved D. The germline V gene encodes CDR1 SEHNR and CDR2 FQNEAQ (reference sequence). The CDR3 is 14 residues long. Trimming shortened V by 1 base and J by 5 bases, and 11 bases separated the two germline ends.